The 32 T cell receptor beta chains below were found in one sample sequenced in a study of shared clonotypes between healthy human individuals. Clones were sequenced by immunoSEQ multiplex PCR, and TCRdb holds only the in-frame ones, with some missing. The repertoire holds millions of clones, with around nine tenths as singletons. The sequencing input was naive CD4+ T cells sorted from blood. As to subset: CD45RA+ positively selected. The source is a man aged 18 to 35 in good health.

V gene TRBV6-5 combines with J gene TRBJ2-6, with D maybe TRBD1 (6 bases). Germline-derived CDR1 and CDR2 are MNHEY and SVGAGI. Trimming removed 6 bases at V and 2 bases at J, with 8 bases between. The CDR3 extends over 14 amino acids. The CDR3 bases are TGTGCCAGCAGGAGGGGGACTGGGGCCAACGTCCTGACTTTC. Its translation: CASRRGTGANVLTF.

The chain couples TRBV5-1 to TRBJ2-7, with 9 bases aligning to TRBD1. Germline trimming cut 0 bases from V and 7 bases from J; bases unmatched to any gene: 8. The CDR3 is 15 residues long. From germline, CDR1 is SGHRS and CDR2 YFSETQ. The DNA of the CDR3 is TGCGCCAGCAGCTTGGGTCGGACAGGGGTTCGGGAGCAGTACTTC. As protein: CASSLGRTGVREQYF. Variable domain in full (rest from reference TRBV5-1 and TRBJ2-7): KAGVTQTPRYLIKTRGQQVTLSCSPISGHRSVSWYQQTPGQGLQFLFEYFSETQRNKGNFPGRFSGRQFSNSRSEMNVSTLELGDSALYLCASSLGRTGVREQYFGPGTRLTVT.

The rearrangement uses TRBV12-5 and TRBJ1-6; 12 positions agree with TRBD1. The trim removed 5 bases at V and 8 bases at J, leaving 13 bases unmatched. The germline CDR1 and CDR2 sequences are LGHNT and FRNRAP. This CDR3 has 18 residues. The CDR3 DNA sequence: TGTGCTAGTGGTGCCGGGACAGGGGGCAACCCTGGGCATTCACCCCTCCACTTT. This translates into CASGAGTGGNPGHSPLHF.

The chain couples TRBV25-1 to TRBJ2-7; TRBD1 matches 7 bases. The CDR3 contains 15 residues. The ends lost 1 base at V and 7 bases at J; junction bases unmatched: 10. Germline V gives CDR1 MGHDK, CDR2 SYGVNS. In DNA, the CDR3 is TGTGCCAGCAGTGAATCCGACAGGGAGTCAGGGGAGCAGTACTTC. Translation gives CASSESDRESGEQYF.

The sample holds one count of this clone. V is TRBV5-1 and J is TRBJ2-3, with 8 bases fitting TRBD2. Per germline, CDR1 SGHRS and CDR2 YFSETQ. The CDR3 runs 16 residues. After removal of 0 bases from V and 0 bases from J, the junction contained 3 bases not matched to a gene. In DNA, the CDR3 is TGCGCCAGCAGCTTGGTTCGGGGGGGTAGCACAGATACGCAGTATTTT. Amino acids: CASSLVRGGSTDTQYF.

The chain's CDR3 is CASSDLMLQDQPQHF. Written as DNA, the CDR3 is TGTGCCAGCAGTGATCTAATGTTACAGGATCAGCCCCAGCATTTT. The chain carries TRBV6-1 and TRBJ1-5; weak D call: TRBD1 (5 bases). Trimming shortened V by 3 bases and J by 5 bases, and 14 bases separated the two germline ends. The CDR3 sequence is 15 residues long. The germline V gene has CDR1 MNHNS and CDR2 SASEGT.

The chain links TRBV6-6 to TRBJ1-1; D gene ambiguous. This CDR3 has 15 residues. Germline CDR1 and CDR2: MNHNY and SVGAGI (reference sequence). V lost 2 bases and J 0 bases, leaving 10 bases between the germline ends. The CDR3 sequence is CASSYLDGMNTEAFF. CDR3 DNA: TGTGCCAGCAGTTACCTGGACGGAATGAACACTGAAGCTTTCTTT.

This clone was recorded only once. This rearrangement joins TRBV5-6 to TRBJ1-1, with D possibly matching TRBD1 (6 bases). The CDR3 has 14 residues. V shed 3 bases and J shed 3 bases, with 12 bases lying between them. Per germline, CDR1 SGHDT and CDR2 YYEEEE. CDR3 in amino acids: CASSYRDIYTEAFF. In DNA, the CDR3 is TGTGCCAGCAGCTACCGGGACATCTACACTGAAGCTTTCTTT.

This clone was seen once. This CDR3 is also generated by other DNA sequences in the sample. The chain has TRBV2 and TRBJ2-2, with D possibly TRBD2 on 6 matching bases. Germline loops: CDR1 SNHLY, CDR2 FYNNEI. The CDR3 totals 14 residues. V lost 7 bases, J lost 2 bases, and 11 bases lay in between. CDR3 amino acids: CASTGGANTGELFF. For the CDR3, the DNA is TGTGCCAGCACCGGCGGGGCCAACACCGGGGAGCTGTTTTTT.

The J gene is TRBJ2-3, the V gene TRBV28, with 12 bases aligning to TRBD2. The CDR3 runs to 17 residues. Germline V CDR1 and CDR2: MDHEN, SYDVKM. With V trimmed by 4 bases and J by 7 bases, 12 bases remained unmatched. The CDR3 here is CASSSTSSGGALNTQYF. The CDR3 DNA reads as TGTGCCAGCAGTTCCACCTCTAGCGGGGGGGCCTTAAATACGCAGTATTTT.

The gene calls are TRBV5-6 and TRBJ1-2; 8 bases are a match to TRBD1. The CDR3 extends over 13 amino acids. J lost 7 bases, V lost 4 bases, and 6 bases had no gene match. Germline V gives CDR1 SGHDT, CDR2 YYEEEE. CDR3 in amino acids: CASSDGQGGGYTF. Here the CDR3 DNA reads TGTGCCAGCAGCGATGGACAGGGAGGTGGCTACACCTTC.

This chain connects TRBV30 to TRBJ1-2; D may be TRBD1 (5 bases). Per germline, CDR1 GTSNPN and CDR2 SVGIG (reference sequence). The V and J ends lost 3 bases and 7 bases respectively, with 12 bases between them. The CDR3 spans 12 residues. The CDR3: CAWSPTGVGYTF. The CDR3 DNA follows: TGTGCCTGGAGCCCGACGGGGGTTGGCTACACCTTC.

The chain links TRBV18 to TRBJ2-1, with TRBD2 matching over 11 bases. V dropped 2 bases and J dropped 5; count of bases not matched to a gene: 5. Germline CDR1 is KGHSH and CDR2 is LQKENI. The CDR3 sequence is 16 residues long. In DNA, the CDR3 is TGTGCCAGCTCACCAACTAGCGGGGGATATAACAATGAGCAGTTCTTC. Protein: CASSPTSGGYNNEQFF.

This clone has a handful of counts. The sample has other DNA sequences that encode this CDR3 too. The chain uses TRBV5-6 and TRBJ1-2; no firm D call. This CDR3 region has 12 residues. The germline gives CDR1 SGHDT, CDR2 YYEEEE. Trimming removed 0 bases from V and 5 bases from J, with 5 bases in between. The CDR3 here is CASSLAGYGYTF. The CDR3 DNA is TGTGCCAGCAGCTTGGCGGGGTATGGCTACACCTTC.

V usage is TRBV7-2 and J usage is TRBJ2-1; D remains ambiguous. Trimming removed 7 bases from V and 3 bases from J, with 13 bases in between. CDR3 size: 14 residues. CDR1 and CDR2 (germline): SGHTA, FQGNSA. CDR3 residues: CASTARQVYNEQFF. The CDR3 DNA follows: TGTGCCAGCACCGCGCGGCAAGTCTACAATGAGCAGTTCTTC. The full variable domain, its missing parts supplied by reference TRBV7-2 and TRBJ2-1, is GAGVSQSPSNKVTEKGKDVELRCDPISGHTALYWYRQSLGQGLEFLIYFQGNSAPDKSGLPSDRFSAERTGGSVSTLTIQRTQQEDSAVYLCASTARQVYNEQFFGPGTRLTVL.

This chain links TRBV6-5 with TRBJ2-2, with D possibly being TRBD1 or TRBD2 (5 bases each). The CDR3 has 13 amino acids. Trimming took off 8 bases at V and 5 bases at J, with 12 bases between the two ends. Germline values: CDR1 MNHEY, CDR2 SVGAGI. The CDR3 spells CASVKEGTGELFF. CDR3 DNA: TGTGCCAGCGTAAAAGAGGGGACCGGGGAGCTGTTTTTT.

This CDR3 reads CASTQPLPSSYEQYF. CDR3 nucleotides: TGTGCCAGCACCCAACCGCTGCCGAGCTCCTACGAGCAGTACTTC. The chain joins TRBV21-1 to TRBJ2-7; the D segment call TRBD2 is taken from the table without a DNA check. TRBV21-1 is a recognized pseudogene. The CDR3 spans 15 residues.

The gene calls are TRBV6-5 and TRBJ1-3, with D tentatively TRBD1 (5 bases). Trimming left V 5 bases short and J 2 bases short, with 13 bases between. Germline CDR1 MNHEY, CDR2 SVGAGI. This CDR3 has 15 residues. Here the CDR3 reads CASSPEGQAGNTIYF. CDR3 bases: TGTGCCAGCAGTCCCGAGGGGCAGGCTGGAAACACCATATATTTT.

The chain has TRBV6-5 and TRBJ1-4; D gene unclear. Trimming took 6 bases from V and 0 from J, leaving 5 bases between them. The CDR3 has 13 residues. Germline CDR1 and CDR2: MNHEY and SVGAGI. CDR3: CASSRSTNEKLFF. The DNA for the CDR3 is TGTGCCAGCAGCAGATCAACTAATGAAAAACTGTTTTTT.

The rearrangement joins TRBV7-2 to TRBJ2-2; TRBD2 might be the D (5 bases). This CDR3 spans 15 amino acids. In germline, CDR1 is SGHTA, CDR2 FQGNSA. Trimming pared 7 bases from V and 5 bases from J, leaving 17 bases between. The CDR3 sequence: CASTSLALGTGELFF. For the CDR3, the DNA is TGTGCCAGCACTTCGCTAGCATTGGGAACCGGGGAGCTGTTTTTT.

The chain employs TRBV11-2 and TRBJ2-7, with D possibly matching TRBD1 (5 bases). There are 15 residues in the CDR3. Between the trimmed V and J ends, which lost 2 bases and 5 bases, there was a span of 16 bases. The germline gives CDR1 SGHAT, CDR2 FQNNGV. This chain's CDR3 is CASSLQLGQGHEQYF. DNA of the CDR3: TGTGCCAGCAGCTTACAACTCGGGCAGGGCCACGAGCAGTACTTC.

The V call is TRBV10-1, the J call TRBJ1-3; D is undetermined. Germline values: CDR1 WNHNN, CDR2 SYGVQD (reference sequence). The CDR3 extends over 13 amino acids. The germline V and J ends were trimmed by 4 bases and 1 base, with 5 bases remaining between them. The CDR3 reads CASSVGSGNTIYF. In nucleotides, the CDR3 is TGCGCCAGCAGTGTCGGATCTGGAAACACCATATATTTT.

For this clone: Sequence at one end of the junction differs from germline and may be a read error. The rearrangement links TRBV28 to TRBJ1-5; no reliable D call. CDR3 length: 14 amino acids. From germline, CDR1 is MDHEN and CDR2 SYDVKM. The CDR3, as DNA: TGTGCCAGCAGTACAGTTTATAGCAGTCAGCCCCAGCATTTT. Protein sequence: CASSTVYSSQPQHF.

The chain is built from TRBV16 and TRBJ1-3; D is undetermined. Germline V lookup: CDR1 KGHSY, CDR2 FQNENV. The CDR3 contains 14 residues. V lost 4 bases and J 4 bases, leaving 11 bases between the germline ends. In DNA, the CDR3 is TGTGCCAGCAGCCCCGGGATTTCAGGAAACACCATATATTTT. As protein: CASSPGISGNTIYF.

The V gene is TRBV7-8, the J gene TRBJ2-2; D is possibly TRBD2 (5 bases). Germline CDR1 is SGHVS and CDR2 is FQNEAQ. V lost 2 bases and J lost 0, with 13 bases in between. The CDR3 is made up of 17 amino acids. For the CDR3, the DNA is TGTGCCAGCAGCTTAAATAGCGCAAATCCGAACACCGGGGAGCTGTTTTTT. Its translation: CASSLNSANPNTGELFF. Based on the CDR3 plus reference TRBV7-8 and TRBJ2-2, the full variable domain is GAGVSQSPRYKVAKRGQDVALRCDPISGHVSLFWYQQALGQGPEFLTYFQNEAQLDKSGLPSDRFFAERPEGSVSTLKIQRTQQEDSAVYLCASSLNSANPNTGELFFGEGSRLTVL.

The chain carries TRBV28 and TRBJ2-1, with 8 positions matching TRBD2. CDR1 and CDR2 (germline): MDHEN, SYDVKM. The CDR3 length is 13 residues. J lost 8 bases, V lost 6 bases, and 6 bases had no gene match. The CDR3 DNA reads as TGTGCCAGCAGATCGGGGGGGTCCCATGAGCAGTTCTTC. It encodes CASRSGGSHEQFF. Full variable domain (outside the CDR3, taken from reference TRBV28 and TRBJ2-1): DVKVTQSSRYLVKRTGEKVFLECVQDMDHENMFWYRQDPGLGLRLIYFSYDVKMKEKGDIPEGYSVSREKKERFSLILESASTNQTSMYLCASRSGGSHEQFFGPGTRLTVL.

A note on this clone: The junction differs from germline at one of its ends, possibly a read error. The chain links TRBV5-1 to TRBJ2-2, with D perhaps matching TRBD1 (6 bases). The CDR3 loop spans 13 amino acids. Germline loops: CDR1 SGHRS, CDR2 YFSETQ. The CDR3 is CASGFTGTGELFF. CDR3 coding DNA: TGCGCCAGCGGCTTCACAGGGACCGGGGAGCTGTTTTTT. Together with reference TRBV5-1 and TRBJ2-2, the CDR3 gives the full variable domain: KAGVTQTPRYLIKTRGQQVTLSCSPISGHRSVSWYQQTPGQGLQFLFEYFSETQRNKGNFPGRFSGRQFSNSRSEMNVSTLELGDSALYLCASGFTGTGELFFGEGSRLTVL.

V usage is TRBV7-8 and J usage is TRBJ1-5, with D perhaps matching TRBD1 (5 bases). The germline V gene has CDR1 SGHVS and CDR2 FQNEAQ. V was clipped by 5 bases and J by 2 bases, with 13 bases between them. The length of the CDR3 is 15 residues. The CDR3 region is CASSPGGSGNQPQHF. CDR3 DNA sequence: TGTGCCAGCAGCCCGGGGGGGAGCGGCAATCAGCCCCAGCATTTT.

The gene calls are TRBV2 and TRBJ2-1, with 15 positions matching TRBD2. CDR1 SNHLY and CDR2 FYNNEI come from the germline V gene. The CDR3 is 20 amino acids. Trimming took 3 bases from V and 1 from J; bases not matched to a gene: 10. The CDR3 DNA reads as TGTGCCAGCAGTGATTTATTGGGACTAGCGGGAGGACCTTCCTACAATGAGCAGTTCTTC. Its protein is CASSDLLGLAGGPSYNEQFF.

The CDR3 loop reads CASTMGASGELFF. For the CDR3, the DNA is TGTGCCAGCACCATGGGGGCTTCCGGGGAGCTGTTTTTT. The chain employs TRBV6-5 and TRBJ2-2, with a tentative D call TRBD1 (6 bases). V was shortened by 7 bases and J by 6 bases, with 12 bases between the two germline ends. Looked up from germline, CDR1 is MNHEY and CDR2 is SVGAGI. This CDR3 has 13 residues.

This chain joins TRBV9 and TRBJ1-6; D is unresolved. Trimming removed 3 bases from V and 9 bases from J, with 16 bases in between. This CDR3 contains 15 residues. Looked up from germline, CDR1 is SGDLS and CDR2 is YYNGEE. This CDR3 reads CASSGSGPVTSPLHF. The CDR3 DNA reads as TGTGCCAGCAGCGGATCCGGGCCCGTTACTTCACCCCTCCACTTT.

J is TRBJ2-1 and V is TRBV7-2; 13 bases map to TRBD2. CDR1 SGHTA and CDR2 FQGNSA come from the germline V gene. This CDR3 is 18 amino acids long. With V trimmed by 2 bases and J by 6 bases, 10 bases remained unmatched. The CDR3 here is CASSLRKKLAGGPNEQFF. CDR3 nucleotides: TGTGCCAGCAGCTTACGGAAAAAACTAGCGGGGGGGCCCAATGAGCAGTTCTTC.